Below are 22 T cell receptor beta chains sequenced from a single sample in a study of glioma-infiltrating T cells after dendritic cell vaccination (dated by TCRdb to the mid-2010s). Library creation used the immunoSEQ multiplex PCR assay. Here the immuneACCESS table is served through TCRdb, limited to in-frame sequences with V and J called. Missing clones are a known gap in these copies; in checked studies unresolved V genes cover under half, and the rest lacks a known reason. The sample profile shows tens of thousands of clones; roughly 84% of them were found once. The ten largest make up about 3.2% of the sample. Source: blood, taken before dendritic cell vaccination. The receptors were gathered from a human donor with glioblastoma.

The chain uses TRBV4-1 and TRBJ2-7, with D perhaps matching TRBD1 (6 bases). CDR3 length: 15 residues. V was trimmed by 1 base and J by 3 bases, leaving 13 bases between them. Germline V lookup: CDR1 MGHRA, CDR2 YSYEKL. CDR3 DNA sequence: TGCGCCAGCAGCCAAGTCCCACAGGGCCTCTACGAGCAGTACTTC. It encodes CASSQVPQGLYEQYF.

The chain uses TRBV7-2 and TRBJ1-2; 7 bases map to TRBD1. Germline V gives CDR1 SGHTA, CDR2 FQGNSA. V was clipped by 10 bases and J by 6 bases; unmatched bases: 14. The CDR3 runs 14 residues. CDR3 residues: CATRQGSLEDGYTF. The CDR3 nucleotides read TGTGCCACCAGACAGGGCAGCCTTGAAGATGGCTACACCTTC. Full variable domain (outside the CDR3, taken from reference TRBV7-2 and TRBJ1-2): GAGVSQSPSNKVTEKGKDVELRCDPISGHTALYWYRQSLGQGLEFLIYFQGNSAPDKSGLPSDRFSAERTGGSVSTLTIQRTQQEDSAVYLCATRQGSLEDGYTFGSGTRLTVV.

The rearrangement links TRBV27 to TRBJ2-1; maybe TRBD1 (6 bases). Germline V gives CDR1 MNHEY, CDR2 SMNVEV (reference sequence). The CDR3 runs 13 residues. Trimming pared 3 bases from V and 8 bases from J, leaving 11 bases between. The CDR3 DNA sequence: TGTGCCAGCAGTTTTTCGGGGACACATGAGCAGTTCTTC. It encodes CASSFSGTHEQFF.

The rearrangement links TRBV4-1 to TRBJ1-1, with D hard to call. The germline CDR1 and CDR2 sequences are MGHRA and YSYEKL. CDR3 size: 14 residues. The germline V and J ends were trimmed by 9 bases and 0 bases, with 14 bases remaining between them. CDR3: CASGPVGVNTEAFF. CDR3 nucleotide sequence: TGCGCCAGTGGCCCGGTCGGGGTGAACACTGAAGCTTTCTTT.

This chain connects TRBV11-3 to TRBJ1-1, with D possibly matching TRBD1 (6 bases). Between the trimmed V and J ends, which lost 3 bases and 4 bases, there was a span of 9 bases. This CDR3 region has 13 residues. Germline loops: CDR1 SGHNT, CDR2 YENEEA. CDR3 loop: CASSFGRGTEAFF. The CDR3 coding sequence is TGTGCCAGCAGCTTCGGCAGGGGCACTGAAGCTTTCTTT.

V is TRBV19 and J is TRBJ1-2, with D possibly being TRBD1 (6 bases). V was trimmed by 6 bases and J by 5 bases, leaving 13 bases between them. CDR1 is LNHDA and CDR2 is SQIVND in the germline V gene (reference sequence). The length of the CDR3 is 13 residues. This CDR3 reads CASSLGGAYGYTF. DNA of the CDR3: TGTGCCAGTAGCCTCGGGGGGGCGTATGGCTACACCTTC.

V gene TRBV2 combines with J gene TRBJ2-5; TRBD1 matches at 7 bases. TRBJ2-7 matches the DNA end more closely, so the J call is doubtful. Looked up from germline, CDR1 is SNHLY and CDR2 is FYNNEI. The CDR3 runs to 13 residues. This CDR3 reads CASSGDRAHEQYF. In DNA, the CDR3 is TGTGCCAGCAGTGGAGACAGGGCCCACGAGCAGTACTTC.

The table lists this clone with a few counts. The V gene is TRBV10-3, the J gene TRBJ1-3; 7 nucleotides align to TRBD1. There are 12 residues in the CDR3. V shed 8 bases and J 4 bases; nucleotides not matched to a gene: 2. Per the germline V gene, CDR1 is ENHRY and CDR2 is SYGVKD. CDR3 sequence (DNA): TGTGCCATCCAGGGACAGGGAAACACCATATATTTT. Translation: CAIQGQGNTIYF.

By frequency in the sample, this clone is medium-sized. V usage is TRBV6-1 and J usage is TRBJ2-5; 9 nucleotides agree with TRBD2. The CDR3 has 15 residues. From germline, CDR1 is MNHNS and CDR2 SASEGT. The V segment lost 1 base and the J segment 5 bases; nucleotides outside the gene matches: 5. The DNA of the CDR3 is TGTGCCAGCAGTGAAGGGGCGGGGGGGCCCGAGACCCAGTACTTC. It is translated as CASSEGAGGPETQYF.

The CDR3 DNA reads TGTGCCAGCAGTGGGTCTTTGGAGGGCAATCAGCCCCAGCATTTT. Protein product: CASSGSLEGNQPQHF. This chain uses TRBV6-1 with TRBJ1-5; D remains unclear. Germline V gene data show CDR1 as MNHNS and CDR2 as SASEGT. CDR3 length equals 15 residues. V lost 4 bases and J 2 bases, leaving 12 bases between the germline ends.

This clone has a single count. The chain is built from TRBV27 and TRBJ2-1, with 8 nucleotides matching TRBD1. CDR1 and CDR2 (germline): MNHEY, SMNVEV (reference sequence). This CDR3 is 16 amino acids long. V shed 0 bases, J shed 3 bases, and the junction held 4 bases outside the gene matches. The CDR3 spells CASSLSPGQGYNEQFF. The CDR3 bases are TGTGCCAGCAGTTTATCGCCCGGACAGGGCTACAATGAGCAGTTCTTC.

The sample holds a few counts of this clone. The DNA for the CDR3 is TGTGCCAGTCACTGGGGGGGGCGGTCCTCTGGGGCCAACGTCCTGACTTTC. Protein: CASHWGGRSSGANVLTF. The gene calls are TRBV5-4 and TRBJ2-6; D might be TRBD2 (7 bases). The CDR3 is made up of 17 amino acids. Trimming pared 8 bases from V and 0 bases from J, leaving 18 bases between. The V gene's germline CDR1 is SGHNT and CDR2 YYREEE (reference sequence).

This clone was detected only once. The chain uses TRBV2 and TRBJ2-7; TRBD2 agrees at 9 bases. The CDR3 loop spans 15 amino acids. Germline V lookup: CDR1 SNHLY, CDR2 FYNNEI. The V gene end was trimmed by 1 base and the J gene end by 5 bases; junction bases not matched to a gene: 6. The CDR3 nucleotides read TGTGCCAGCAGTGAAGGGGCGATAGCGGGAGACGAGCAGTACTTC. It codes for CASSEGAIAGDEQYF.

This chain connects TRBV27 to TRBJ2-1, with 13 bases lining up with TRBD2. Per the germline V gene, CDR1 is MNHEY and CDR2 is SMNVEV (reference sequence). This CDR3 has 12 residues. Unmatched junction bases numbered 2, after V lost 6 bases and J lost 12 bases. This CDR3 is CASRLAGGPQFF. Here the CDR3 DNA reads TGTGCCAGCAGACTAGCGGGAGGGCCGCAGTTCTTC.

The sample holds a few counts of this clone. The chain combines TRBV7-9 with TRBJ1-5; D gene ambiguous. Trimming cost V 3 bases and J 5 bases, with 5 bases left between them. Germline CDR1 reads SEHNR; CDR2 reads FQNEAQ (reference sequence). CDR3 length: 12 residues. The DNA of the CDR3 is TGTGCCAGCAGCTTCGGGGATCAGCCCCAGCATTTT. Translation: CASSFGDQPQHF. The full variable domain, in which reference TRBV7-9 and TRBJ1-5 provide the parts outside the CDR3, is DTGVSQNPRHKITKRGQNVTFRCDPISEHNRLYWYRQTLGQGPEFLTYFQNEAQLEKSRLLSDRFSAERPKGSFSTLEIQRTEQGDSAMYLCASSFGDQPQHFGDGTRLSIL.

CDR3 sequence (DNA): TGCGCCAGCTCCTTTGGAGGGGCTAACACTGAAGCTTTCTTT. Protein product: CASSFGGANTEAFF. V usage is TRBV5-1 and J usage is TRBJ1-1, with D perhaps TRBD1 (5 bases). Germline V lookup: CDR1 SGHRS, CDR2 YFSETQ. The CDR3 is 14 residues long. Deletions cut 7 bases from V and 2 bases from J, with 15 bases between.

V is TRBV6-5 and J is TRBJ2-3, with D maybe TRBD1 (5 bases). The V gene's germline CDR1 is MNHEY and CDR2 SVGAGI. V was cut by 3 bases and J by 8 bases, with 12 bases left in between. This CDR3 has 13 amino acids. CDR3 sequence (DNA): TGTGCCAGCAGTTATTCAGGGTTTTCTACGCAGTATTTT. Protein sequence: CASSYSGFSTQYF.

The J gene is TRBJ2-7, the V gene TRBV7-9; 7 nucleotides match TRBD2. From germline, CDR1 is SEHNR and CDR2 FQNEAQ (reference sequence). V lost 3 bases to trimming and J lost 5 bases; unmatched junction nucleotides: 10. The CDR3 extends over 15 amino acids. CDR3 residues: CASSLGEGARDEQYF. CDR3 in DNA: TGTGCCAGCAGCTTGGGGGAGGGAGCCCGGGACGAGCAGTACTTC.

In this sample, this clone turned up once. This chain uses TRBV6-1 with TRBJ2-7, with a tentative D call TRBD2 (6 bases). The CDR3 consists of 17 residues. Trimming left V 3 bases short and J 3 bases short, with 21 bases between. Germline values: CDR1 MNHNS, CDR2 SASEGT. The CDR3 sequence: CASSEPIGTPVHYEQYF. The DNA of the CDR3 is TGTGCCAGCAGTGAGCCGATCGGGACTCCTGTTCACTACGAGCAGTACTTC.

This chain joins TRBV6-5 and TRBJ1-1, with 7 nucleotides matching TRBD1. There are 12 residues in the CDR3. Trimming removed 5 bases from V and 7 bases from J; junction bases left unmatched: 4. Looked up from germline, CDR1 is MNHEY and CDR2 is SVGAGI. The CDR3 loop reads CASSHRGFEAFF. In DNA form, the CDR3 reads TGTGCCAGCAGTCACAGGGGTTTTGAAGCTTTCTTT.

The chain carries TRBV25-1 and TRBJ2-4; 7 nucleotides match TRBD2. Germline CDR1 and CDR2: MGHDK and SYGVNS. Trimming took 4 bases from V and 1 from J; bases not matched to a gene: 4. The CDR3 is 15 residues long. The CDR3 spells CASSGPGGAKNIQYF. The CDR3 coding sequence is TGTGCCAGCAGTGGCCCCGGGGGGGCCAAAAACATTCAGTACTTC.

This rearrangement joins TRBV15 to TRBJ1-2; D is unresolved. Germline CDR1 is LNHNV and CDR2 is YYDKDF (reference sequence). Trimming cost V 4 bases and J 4 bases, with 16 bases left between them. The CDR3 runs 15 residues. CDR3 residues: CATSTFPREGYGYTF. CDR3 nucleotide sequence: TGTGCCACCAGCACCTTTCCCCGGGAGGGCTATGGCTACACCTTC.